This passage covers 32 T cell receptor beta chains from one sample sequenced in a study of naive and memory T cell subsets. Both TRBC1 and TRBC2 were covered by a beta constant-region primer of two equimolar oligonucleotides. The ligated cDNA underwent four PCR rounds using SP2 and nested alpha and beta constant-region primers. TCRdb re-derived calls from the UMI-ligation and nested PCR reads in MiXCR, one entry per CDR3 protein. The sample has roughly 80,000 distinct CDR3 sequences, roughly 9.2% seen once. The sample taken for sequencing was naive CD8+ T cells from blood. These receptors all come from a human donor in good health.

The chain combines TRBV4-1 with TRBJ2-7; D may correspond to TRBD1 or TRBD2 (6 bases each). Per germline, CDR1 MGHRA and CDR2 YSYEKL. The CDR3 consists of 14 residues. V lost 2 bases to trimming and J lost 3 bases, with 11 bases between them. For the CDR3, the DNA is TGCGCCAGCAGCCAAAACAGGGAGGTCTACGAGCAGTACTTC. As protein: CASSQNREVYEQYF.

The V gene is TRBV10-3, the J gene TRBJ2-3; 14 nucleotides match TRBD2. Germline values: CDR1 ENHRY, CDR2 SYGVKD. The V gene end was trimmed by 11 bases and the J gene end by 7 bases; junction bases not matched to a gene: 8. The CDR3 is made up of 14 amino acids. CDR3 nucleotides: TGTGCCGCAGGGACTAGCGGGAGCCGATATACGCAGTATTTT. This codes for CAAGTSGSRYTQYF.

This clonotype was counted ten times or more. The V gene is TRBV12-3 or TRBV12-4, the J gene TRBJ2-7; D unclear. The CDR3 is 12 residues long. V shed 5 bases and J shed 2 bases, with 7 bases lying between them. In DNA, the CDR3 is TGTGCCAGCAGTCCTGGGACCTACGAGCAGTACTTC. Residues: CASSPGTYEQYF.

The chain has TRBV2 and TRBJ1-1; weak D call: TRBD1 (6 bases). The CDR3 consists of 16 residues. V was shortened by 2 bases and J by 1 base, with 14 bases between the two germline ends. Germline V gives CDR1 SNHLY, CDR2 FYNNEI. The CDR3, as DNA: TGTGCCAGCAGTGAACGTCGGCAGGGGTCGAACACTGAAGCTTTCTTT. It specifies CASSERRQGSNTEAFF.

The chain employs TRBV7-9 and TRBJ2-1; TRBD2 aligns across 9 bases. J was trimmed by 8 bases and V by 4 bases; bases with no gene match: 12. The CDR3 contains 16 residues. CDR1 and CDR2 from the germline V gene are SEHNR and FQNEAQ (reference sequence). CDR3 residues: CASSSGTSRLRHEQFF. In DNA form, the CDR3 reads TGTGCCAGCAGCTCTGGGACTAGCCGTCTCAGGCATGAGCAGTTCTTC.

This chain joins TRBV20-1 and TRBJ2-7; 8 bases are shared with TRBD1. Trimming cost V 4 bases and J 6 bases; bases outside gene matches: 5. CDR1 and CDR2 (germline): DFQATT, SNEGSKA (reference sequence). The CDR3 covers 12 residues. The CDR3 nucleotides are TGCAGTGCTAATGACAGGGGATCCGAGCAGTACTTC. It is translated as CSANDRGSEQYF.

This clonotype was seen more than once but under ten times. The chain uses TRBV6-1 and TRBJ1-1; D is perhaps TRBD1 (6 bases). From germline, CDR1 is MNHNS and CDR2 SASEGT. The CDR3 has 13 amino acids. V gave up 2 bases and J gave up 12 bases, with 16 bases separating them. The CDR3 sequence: CASSELAGRGSFF. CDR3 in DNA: TGTGCCAGCAGTGAATTAGCGGGCAGGGGATCTTTCTTT.

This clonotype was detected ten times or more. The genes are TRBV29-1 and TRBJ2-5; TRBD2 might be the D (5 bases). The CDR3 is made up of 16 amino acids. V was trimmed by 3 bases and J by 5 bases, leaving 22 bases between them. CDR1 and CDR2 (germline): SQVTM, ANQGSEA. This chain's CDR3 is CSVEYGIGMDRETQYF. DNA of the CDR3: TGCAGCGTTGAGTACGGGATTGGCATGGATCGGGAGACCCAGTACTTC.

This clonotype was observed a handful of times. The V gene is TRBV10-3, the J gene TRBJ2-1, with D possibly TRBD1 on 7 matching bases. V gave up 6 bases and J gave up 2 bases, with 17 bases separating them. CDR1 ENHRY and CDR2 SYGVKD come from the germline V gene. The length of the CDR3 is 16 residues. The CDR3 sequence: CAIRPAEGAAYNEQFF. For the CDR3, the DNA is TGTGCCATCAGACCCGCGGAGGGGGCCGCCTACAATGAGCAGTTCTTC.

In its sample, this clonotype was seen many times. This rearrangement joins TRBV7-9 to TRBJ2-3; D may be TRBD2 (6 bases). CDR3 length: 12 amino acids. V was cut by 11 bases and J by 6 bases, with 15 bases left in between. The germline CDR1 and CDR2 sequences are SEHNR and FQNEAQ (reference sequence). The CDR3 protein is CAYREPTDTQYF. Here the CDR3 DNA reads TGTGCCTACCGGGAGCCTACGGATACGCAGTATTTT. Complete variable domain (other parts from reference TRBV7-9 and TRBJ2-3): DTGVSQNPRHKITKRGQNVTFRCDPISEHNRLYWYRQTLGQGPEFLTYFQNEAQLEKSRLLSDRFSAERPKGSFSTLEIQRTEQGDSAMYLCAYREPTDTQYFGPGTRLTVL.

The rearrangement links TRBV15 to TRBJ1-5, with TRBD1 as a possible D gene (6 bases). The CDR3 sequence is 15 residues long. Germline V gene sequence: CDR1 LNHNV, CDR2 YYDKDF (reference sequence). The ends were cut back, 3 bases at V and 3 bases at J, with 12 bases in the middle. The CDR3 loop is CATSSDRSLNQPQHF. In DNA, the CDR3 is TGTGCCACCAGCAGCGACAGGAGCCTCAATCAGCCCCAGCATTTT.

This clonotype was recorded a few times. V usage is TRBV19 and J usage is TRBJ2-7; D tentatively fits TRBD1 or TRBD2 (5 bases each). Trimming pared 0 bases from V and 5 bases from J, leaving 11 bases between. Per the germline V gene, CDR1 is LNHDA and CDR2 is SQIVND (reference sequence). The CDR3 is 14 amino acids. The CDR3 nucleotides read TGTGCCAGTAGTATAGAGGGACGAAGAAACGAGCAGTACTTC. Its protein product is CASSIEGRRNEQYF.

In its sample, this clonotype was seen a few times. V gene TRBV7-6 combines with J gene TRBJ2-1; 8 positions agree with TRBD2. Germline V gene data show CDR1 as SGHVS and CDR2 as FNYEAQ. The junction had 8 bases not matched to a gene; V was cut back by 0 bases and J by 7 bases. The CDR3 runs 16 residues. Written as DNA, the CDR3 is TGTGCCAGCAGCTTAGCGTGGAGCGGGAGAGCGAATGAGCAGTTCTTC. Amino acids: CASSLAWSGRANEQFF.

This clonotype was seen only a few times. The CDR3 spells CAWSVTGATGELFF. Here the CDR3 DNA reads TGTGCCTGGAGTGTAACAGGGGCCACCGGGGAGCTGTTTTTT. The gene calls are TRBV30 and TRBJ2-2; 7 bases are a match to TRBD1. V was clipped by 0 bases and J by 4 bases; unmatched bases: 2. This CDR3 spans 14 amino acids. The germline V gene encodes CDR1 GTSNPN and CDR2 SVGIG (reference sequence).

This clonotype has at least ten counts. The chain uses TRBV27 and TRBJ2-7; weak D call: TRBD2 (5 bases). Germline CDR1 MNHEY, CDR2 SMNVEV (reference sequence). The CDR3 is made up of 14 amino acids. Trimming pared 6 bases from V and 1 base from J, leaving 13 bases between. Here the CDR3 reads CASSLALGSYEQYF. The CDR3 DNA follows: TGTGCCAGCAGCCTAGCCTTGGGATCCTACGAGCAGTACTTC.

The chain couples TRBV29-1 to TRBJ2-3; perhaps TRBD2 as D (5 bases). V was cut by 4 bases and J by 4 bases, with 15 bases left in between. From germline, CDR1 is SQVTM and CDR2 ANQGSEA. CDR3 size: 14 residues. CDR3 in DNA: TGCAGCGTTGTTCGGTCTAGCTATTCAGATACGCAGTATTTT. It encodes CSVVRSSYSDTQYF.

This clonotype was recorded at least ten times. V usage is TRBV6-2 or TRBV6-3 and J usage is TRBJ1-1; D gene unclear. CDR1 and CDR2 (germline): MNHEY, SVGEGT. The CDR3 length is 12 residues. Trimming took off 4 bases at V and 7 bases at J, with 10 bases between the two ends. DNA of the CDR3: TGTGCCAGCAGTTCCCCACACGGTGAAGCTTTCTTT. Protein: CASSSPHGEAFF.

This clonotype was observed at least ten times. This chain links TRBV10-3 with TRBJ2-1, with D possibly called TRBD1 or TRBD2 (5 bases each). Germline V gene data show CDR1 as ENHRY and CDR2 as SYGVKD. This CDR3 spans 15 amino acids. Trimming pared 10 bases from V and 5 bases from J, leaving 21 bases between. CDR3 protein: CATFRGRETDNEQFF. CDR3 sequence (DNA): TGTGCCACCTTTCGTGGCAGGGAGACGGACAATGAGCAGTTCTTC.

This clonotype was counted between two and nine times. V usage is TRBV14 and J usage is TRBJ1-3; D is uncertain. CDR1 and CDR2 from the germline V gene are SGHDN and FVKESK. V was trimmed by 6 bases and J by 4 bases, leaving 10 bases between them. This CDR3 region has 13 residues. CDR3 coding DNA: TGTGCCAGCAGAGGTACTCCGGGAAACACCATATATTTT. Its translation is CASRGTPGNTIYF.

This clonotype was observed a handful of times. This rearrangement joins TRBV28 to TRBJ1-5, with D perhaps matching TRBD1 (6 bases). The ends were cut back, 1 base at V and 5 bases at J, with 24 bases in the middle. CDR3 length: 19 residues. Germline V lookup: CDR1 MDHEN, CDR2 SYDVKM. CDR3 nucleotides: TGTGCCAGCAGTTTATTGGAGCCAAACACACAGGGAGGGGATCAGCCCCAGCATTTT. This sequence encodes CASSLLEPNTQGGDQPQHF. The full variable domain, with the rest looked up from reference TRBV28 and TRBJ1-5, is DVKVTQSSRYLVKRTGEKVFLECVQDMDHENMFWYRQDPGLGLRLIYFSYDVKMKEKGDIPEGYSVSREKKERFSLILESASTNQTSMYLCASSLLEPNTQGGDQPQHFGDGTRLSIL.

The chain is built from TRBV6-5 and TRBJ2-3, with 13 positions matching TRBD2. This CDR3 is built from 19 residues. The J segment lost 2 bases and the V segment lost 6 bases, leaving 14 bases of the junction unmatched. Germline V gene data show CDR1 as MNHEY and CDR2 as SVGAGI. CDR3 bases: TGTGCCAGCAGCCGCTGGGGGACTAGCGGGATGCCGGACACAGATACGCAGTATTTT. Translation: CASSRWGTSGMPDTDTQYF.

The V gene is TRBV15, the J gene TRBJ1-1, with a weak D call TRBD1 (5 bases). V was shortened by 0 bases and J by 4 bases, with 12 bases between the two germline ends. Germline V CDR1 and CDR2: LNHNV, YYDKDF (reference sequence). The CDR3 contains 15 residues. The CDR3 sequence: CATSRDRSGPTEAFF. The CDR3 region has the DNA TGTGCCACCAGCAGAGATAGGTCAGGGCCCACTGAAGCTTTCTTT.

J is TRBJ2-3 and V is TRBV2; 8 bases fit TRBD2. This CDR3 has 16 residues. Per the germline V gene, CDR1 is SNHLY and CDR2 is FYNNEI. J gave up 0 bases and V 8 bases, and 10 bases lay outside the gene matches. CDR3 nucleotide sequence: TGTGCCAGCGAGATCTATAGCGGGACGAGCACAGATACGCAGTATTTT. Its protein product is CASEIYSGTSTDTQYF.

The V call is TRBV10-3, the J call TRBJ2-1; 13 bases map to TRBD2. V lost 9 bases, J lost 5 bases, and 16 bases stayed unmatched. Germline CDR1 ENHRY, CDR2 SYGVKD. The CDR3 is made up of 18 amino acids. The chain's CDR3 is CAITTLPIGLAGDNEQFF. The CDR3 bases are TGTGCCATAACAACACTACCGATCGGACTAGCGGGAGACAATGAGCAGTTCTTC.

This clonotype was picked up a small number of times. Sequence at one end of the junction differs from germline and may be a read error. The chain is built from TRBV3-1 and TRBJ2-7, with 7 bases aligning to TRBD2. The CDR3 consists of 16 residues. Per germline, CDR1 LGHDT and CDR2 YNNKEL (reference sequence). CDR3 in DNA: TGTGCCAGCAGCCAGGCCGCACAAGCGGGAACAGGAGAGCGGTACTTC. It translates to CASSQAAQAGTGERYF.

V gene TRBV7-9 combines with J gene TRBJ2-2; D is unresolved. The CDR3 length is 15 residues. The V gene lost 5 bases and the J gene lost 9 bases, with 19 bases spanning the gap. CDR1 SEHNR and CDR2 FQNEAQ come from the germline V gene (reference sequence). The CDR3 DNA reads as TGTGCCAGCAGCCCTAACTCTCGGTTTATTCGGGAGCTGTTTTTT. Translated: CASSPNSRFIRELFF.

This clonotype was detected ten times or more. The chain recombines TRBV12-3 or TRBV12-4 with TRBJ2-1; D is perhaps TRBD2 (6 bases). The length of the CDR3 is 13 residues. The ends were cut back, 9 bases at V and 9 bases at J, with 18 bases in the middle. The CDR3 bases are TGTGCCAGTGGGGAGACTAGTCTGTTTGAGCAGTTCTTC. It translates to CASGETSLFEQFF.

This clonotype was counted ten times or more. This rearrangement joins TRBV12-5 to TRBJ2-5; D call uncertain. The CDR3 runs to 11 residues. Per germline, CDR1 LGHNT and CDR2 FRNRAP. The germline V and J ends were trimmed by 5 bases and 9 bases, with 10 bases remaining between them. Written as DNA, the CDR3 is TGTGCTAGTGGTACCACCCTTCCCCAGTACTTC. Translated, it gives CASGTTLPQYF.

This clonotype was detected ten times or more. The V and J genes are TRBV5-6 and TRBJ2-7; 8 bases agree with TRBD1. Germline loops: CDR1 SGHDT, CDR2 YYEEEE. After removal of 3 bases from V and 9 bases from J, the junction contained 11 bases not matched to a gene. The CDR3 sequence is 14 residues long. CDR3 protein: CASSSSGTGNAQYF. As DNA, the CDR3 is TGTGCCAGCAGCTCCTCCGGGACAGGAAACGCGCAGTACTTC.

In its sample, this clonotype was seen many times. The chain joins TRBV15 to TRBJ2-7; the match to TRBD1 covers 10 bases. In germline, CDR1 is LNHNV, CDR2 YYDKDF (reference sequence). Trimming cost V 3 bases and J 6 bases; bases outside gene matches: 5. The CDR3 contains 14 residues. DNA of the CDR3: TGTGCCACCAGCAGGGGGACAGGGGTGGTCGAGCAGTACTTC. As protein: CATSRGTGVVEQYF.

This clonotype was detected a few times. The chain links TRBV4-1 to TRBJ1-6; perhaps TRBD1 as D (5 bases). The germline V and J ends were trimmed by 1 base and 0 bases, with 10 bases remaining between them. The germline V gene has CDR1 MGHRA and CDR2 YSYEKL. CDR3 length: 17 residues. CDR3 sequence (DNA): TGCGCCAGCAGCCAAGGGGCAGGGCCCTCCTATAATTCACCCCTCCACTTT. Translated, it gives CASSQGAGPSYNSPLHF.

The DNA of the CDR3 is TGTGCCACCAGTGATTTGACCCCTAGCAGGGATGAGCAGTTCTTC. Its translation: CATSDLTPSRDEQFF. V usage is TRBV24-1 and J usage is TRBJ2-1; D is tentatively TRBD1 or TRBD2 (5 bases each). The CDR3 has 15 residues. The V gene's germline CDR1 is KGHDR and CDR2 SFDVKD. V was cut by 0 bases and J by 8 bases, with 13 bases left in between.